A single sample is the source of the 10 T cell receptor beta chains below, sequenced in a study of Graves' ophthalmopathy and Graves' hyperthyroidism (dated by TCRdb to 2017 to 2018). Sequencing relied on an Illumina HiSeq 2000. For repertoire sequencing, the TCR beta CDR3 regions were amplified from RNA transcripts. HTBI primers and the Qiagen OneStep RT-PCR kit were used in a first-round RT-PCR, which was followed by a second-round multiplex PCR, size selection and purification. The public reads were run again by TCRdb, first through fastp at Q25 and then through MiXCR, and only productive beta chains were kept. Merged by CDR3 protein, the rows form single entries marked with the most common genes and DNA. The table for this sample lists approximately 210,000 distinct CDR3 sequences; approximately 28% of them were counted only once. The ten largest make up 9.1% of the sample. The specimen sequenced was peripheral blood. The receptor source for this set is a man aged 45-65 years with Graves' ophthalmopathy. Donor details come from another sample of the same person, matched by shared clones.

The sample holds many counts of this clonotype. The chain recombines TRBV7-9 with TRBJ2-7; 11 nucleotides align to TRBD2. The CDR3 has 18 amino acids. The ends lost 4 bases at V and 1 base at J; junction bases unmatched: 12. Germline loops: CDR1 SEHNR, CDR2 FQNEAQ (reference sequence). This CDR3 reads CASSSTRILAGASYEQYF. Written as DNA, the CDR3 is TGTGCCAGCAGCTCGACCAGAATACTAGCGGGAGCTTCCTACGAGCAGTACTTC.

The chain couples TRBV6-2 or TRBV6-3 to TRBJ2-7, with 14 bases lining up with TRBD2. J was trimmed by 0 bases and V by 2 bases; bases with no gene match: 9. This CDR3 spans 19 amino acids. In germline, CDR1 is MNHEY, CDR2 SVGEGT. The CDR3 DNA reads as TGTGCCAGCAGTTACGTACCCAGGACTAGCGGGGGGCCCTCCTACGAGCAGTACTTC. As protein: CASSYVPRTSGGPSYEQYF.

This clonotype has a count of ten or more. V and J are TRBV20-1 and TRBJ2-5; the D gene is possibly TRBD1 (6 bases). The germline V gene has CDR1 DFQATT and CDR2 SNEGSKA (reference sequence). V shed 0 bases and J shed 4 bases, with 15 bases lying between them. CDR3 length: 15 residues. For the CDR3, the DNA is TGCAGTGCTAGAGAGGGTCAGGGGCGCTCAGAGACCCAGTACTTC. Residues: CSAREGQGRSETQYF.

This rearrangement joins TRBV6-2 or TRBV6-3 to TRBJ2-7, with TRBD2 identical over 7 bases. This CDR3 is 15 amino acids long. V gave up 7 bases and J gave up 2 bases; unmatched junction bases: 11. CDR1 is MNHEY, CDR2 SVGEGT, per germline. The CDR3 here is CASTSRREIPYEQYF. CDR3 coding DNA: TGTGCCAGCACGTCAAGGCGGGAGATCCCCTACGAGCAGTACTTC.

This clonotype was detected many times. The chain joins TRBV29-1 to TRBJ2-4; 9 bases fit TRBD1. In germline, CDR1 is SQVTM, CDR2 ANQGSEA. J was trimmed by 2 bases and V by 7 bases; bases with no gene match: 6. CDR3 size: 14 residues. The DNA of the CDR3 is TGCAGCGCCGGGACAGGGTGGTCCAAAAACATTCAGTACTTC. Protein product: CSAGTGWSKNIQYF.

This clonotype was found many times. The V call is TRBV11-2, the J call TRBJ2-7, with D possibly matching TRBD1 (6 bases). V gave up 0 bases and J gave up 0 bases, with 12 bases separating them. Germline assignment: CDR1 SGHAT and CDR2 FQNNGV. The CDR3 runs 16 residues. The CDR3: CASSLDLPGVSYEQYF. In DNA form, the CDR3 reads TGTGCCAGCAGCTTAGATCTCCCAGGGGTCTCCTACGAGCAGTACTTC.

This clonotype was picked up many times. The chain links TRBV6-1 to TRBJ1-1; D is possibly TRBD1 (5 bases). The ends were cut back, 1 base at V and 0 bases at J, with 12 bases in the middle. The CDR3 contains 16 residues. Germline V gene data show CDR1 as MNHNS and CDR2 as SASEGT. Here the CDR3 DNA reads TGTGCCAGCAGTGAAGGGTGGGGGATGATGAACACTGAAGCTTTCTTT. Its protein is CASSEGWGMMNTEAFF.

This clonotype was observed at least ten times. The CDR3 sequence is CSVVGTSTYEQYF. CDR3 nucleotides: TGCAGCGTTGTAGGGACTAGCACCTACGAGCAGTACTTC. The chain recombines TRBV29-1 with TRBJ2-7; 9 bases agree with TRBD2. The V gene's germline CDR1 is SQVTM and CDR2 ANQGSEA. J lost 2 bases, V lost 4 bases, and 3 bases had no gene match. This CDR3 has 13 residues.

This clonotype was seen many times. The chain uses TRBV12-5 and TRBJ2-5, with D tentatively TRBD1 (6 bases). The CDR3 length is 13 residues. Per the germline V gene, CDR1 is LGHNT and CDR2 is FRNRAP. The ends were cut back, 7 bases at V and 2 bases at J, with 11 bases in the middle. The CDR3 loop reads CASALQGQETQYF. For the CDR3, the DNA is TGTGCTAGTGCCCTCCAGGGGCAAGAGACCCAGTACTTC.

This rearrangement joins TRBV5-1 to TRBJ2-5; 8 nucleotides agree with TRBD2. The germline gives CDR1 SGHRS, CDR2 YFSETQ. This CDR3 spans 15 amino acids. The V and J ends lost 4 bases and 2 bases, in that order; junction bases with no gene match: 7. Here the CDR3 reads CASSRGGSGQETQYF. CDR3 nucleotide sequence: TGCGCCAGCAGCCGGGGGGGTAGCGGACAAGAGACCCAGTACTTC.